One and the same sample provided the 16 T cell receptor beta chains below, sequenced in a study of blood T cell repertoires in COVID-19. Produced via immunoSEQ multiplex PCR; TCRdb's table is partial and in-frame only. Here the sample spans around 94,000 clones, 80% being singletons. The specimen sequenced was peripheral blood. Every receptor here comes from a human donor in a cohort sampled during active COVID-19.

This clone has a handful of counts. In DNA, the CDR3 is TGTGCCAGCAGTGAAGCAGGGAACAGGGCTCAGCCCCAGCATTTT. Translation: CASSEAGNRAQPQHF. The chain links TRBV2 to TRBJ1-5; D may be TRBD1 (6 bases). The CDR3 has 15 residues. Deletions cut 0 bases from V and 6 bases from J, with 12 bases between. Germline V gene sequence: CDR1 SNHLY, CDR2 FYNNEI.

This sequence joins TRBV7-6 and TRBJ2-6, with 10 bases matching TRBD2. Trimming removed 1 base from V and 1 base from J; junction bases left unmatched: 1. The germline V gene has CDR1 SGHVS and CDR2 FNYEAQ. The CDR3 runs 17 residues. The CDR3 here is CASSLGAGGSGANVLTF. In DNA form, the CDR3 reads TGTGCCAGCAGCTTAGGAGCGGGAGGGTCTGGGGCCAACGTCCTGACTTTC.

The chain combines TRBV27 with TRBJ2-5, with TRBD2 as a possible D gene (5 bases). Trimming stripped 5 bases from V and 7 bases from J, with 5 bases between. Germline loops: CDR1 MNHEY, CDR2 SMNVEV (reference sequence). This CDR3 is built from 10 residues. The DNA for the CDR3 is TGTGCCAGCAGTCGGGGGACCCAGTACTTC. It is translated as CASSRGTQYF.

This chain uses TRBV7-2 with TRBJ2-5, with D unresolved. V was clipped by 2 bases and J by 1 base, with 8 bases between them. The CDR3 has 14 residues. Germline CDR1 reads SGHTA; CDR2 reads FQGNSA. The chain's CDR3 is CASSLYSSQETQYF. In DNA form, the CDR3 reads TGTGCCAGCAGCTTATATAGCTCCCAAGAGACCCAGTACTTC.

This clone turned up a few times. The rearrangement joins TRBV6-1 to TRBJ1-5; unclear D gene. The CDR3 spans 12 residues. V lost 0 bases and J lost 7, with 4 bases in between. Germline values: CDR1 MNHNS, CDR2 SASEGT. CDR3 coding DNA: TGTGCCAGCAGTGAAGCGAGGCAGCCCCAGCATTTT. Its translation is CASSEARQPQHF.

CDR3 amino acids: CASSLGGGSYEQYF. CDR3 bases: TGTGCCAGCAGCTTAGGCGGGGGCTCCTACGAGCAGTACTTC. V and J are TRBV7-3 and TRBJ2-7; TRBD2 aligns across 7 bases. Trimming removed 2 bases from V and 0 bases from J; junction bases left unmatched: 1. The CDR3 is made up of 14 amino acids. CDR1 and CDR2 from the germline V gene are SGHTA and FQGTGA.

The chain recombines TRBV23-1 with TRBJ2-1, with D possibly TRBD1 on 6 matching bases. TRBV23-1 is flagged as an ORF with uncertain function. V lost 6 bases to trimming and J lost 3 bases, with 15 bases between them. The CDR3 has 15 residues. The CDR3 loop reads CASSKDGTRYNEQFF. In DNA form, the CDR3 reads TGCGCCAGCAGCAAAGATGGGACACGCTACAATGAGCAGTTCTTC.

The chain recombines TRBV15 with TRBJ1-5; D unresolved. Germline V lookup: CDR1 LNHNV, CDR2 YYDKDF (reference sequence). This CDR3 is built from 14 residues. The germline V and J ends were trimmed by 8 bases and 2 bases, with 13 bases remaining between them. In DNA form, the CDR3 reads TGTGCCACCCTGCCGGGGAGCGGCAATCAGCCCCAGCATTTT. It yields the protein CATLPGSGNQPQHF.

The chain combines TRBV6-5 with TRBJ2-7, with 7 bases that match TRBD1. Germline assignment: CDR1 MNHEY and CDR2 SVGAGI. CDR3 length equals 14 residues. The ends lost 6 bases at V and 3 bases at J; junction bases unmatched: 8. The DNA of the CDR3 is TGTGCCAGCAGCACTCAGACAGGGTTCTACGAGCAGTACTTC. Its protein product is CASSTQTGFYEQYF.

The chain links TRBV6-6 to TRBJ1-5; no clear D. The CDR3 has 13 amino acids. The germline CDR1 and CDR2 sequences are MNHNY and SVGAGI (reference sequence). V lost 8 bases to trimming and J lost 5 bases, with 13 bases between them. The CDR3, as DNA: TGTGCCAGCCAGTCTACAGCCGATCAGCCCCAGCATTTT. Protein: CASQSTADQPQHF.

The chain links TRBV7-2 to TRBJ2-7; D ambiguous. Between the trimmed V and J ends, which lost 1 base and 1 base, there was a span of 11 bases. CDR1 and CDR2 from the germline V gene are SGHTA and FQGNSA. CDR3 length: 15 residues. The CDR3 nucleotides read TGTGCCAGCAGCTTAGATCAGACTTTGTCCTACGAGCAGTACTTC. This translates into CASSLDQTLSYEQYF.

The J gene is TRBJ1-3, the V gene TRBV5-1; no clear D. This CDR3 region has 14 residues. The germline gives CDR1 SGHRS, CDR2 YFSETQ. Between the trimmed V and J ends, which lost 3 bases and 1 base, there was a span of 8 bases. CDR3 coding DNA: TGCGCCAGCAGCTCCCCGGGTTCTGGAAACACCATATATTTT. Its translation: CASSSPGSGNTIYF.

This clone was seen a few times. The chain uses TRBV20-1 and TRBJ1-2; no reliable D call. Germline loops: CDR1 DFQATT, CDR2 SNEGSKA (reference sequence). The V end was cut by 6 bases, the J end by 2 bases, with 7 bases between. CDR3 length equals 11 residues. The CDR3 DNA reads TGCAGTGCCGAACAGAACTATGGCTACACCTTC. This encodes CSAEQNYGYTF.

The rearrangement joins TRBV20-1 to TRBJ2-1; D may be TRBD1 (5 bases). The CDR3 spans 14 residues. Germline assignment: CDR1 DFQATT and CDR2 SNEGSKA (reference sequence). Deletions cut 3 bases from V and 1 base from J, with 10 bases between. The CDR3 nucleotides read TGCAGTGCTAGTTCAGGGTTGTCCTACAATGAGCAGTTCTTC. Amino acids: CSASSGLSYNEQFF.

The genes are TRBV28 and TRBJ2-1; the match to TRBD2 covers 9 bases. J gave up 6 bases and V 4 bases, and 10 bases lay outside the gene matches. This CDR3 contains 16 residues. In germline, CDR1 is MDHEN, CDR2 SYDVKM. The CDR3 spells CASSSLAGPGSNEQFF. CDR3 in DNA: TGTGCCAGCAGTTCTCTAGCGGGACCGGGCTCCAATGAGCAGTTCTTC.

The CDR3 loop is CASSFSPVADTEAFF. CDR3 sequence (DNA): TGTGCCAGCAGCTTTTCACCCGTAGCGGACACTGAAGCTTTCTTT. J is TRBJ1-1 and V is TRBV7-9, with unresolved D. The germline V gene encodes CDR1 SEHNR and CDR2 FQNEAQ (reference sequence). V dropped 3 bases and J dropped 3 bases, with 14 bases sitting between them. The CDR3 covers 15 residues.